This TCR beta chain derives from a study of T cell responses to AZD1222 COVID-19 vaccine. Study results and caveats: The CD4 TCRs associated with vaccination extended across spike and predominated at 160-218 and 743-854.

Data came from immunoSEQ multiplex PCR; TCRdb stores just in-frame clones and leaves some out. The sample consists of more than 110,000 clones, about nine tenths of them appearing once. A word on this clone: Its antigen remains unknown.

The germline V gene has CDR1 LGHNA and CDR2 YSLEER. The CDR3 consists of 16 residues. Trimming took 0 bases from V and 7 from J; bases not matched to a gene: 9. The chain carries TRBV4-3 and TRBJ2-1; 7 bases agree with TRBD2. The specimen comprised peripheral blood, sampled on day 0 of AZD1222 vaccination. The receptor comes from an adult in good health. CDR3 in amino acids: CASSQDRDYHTNEQFF. The CDR3 DNA is TGCGCCAGCAGCCAAGATCGGGACTATCATACTAATGAGCAGTTCTTC.